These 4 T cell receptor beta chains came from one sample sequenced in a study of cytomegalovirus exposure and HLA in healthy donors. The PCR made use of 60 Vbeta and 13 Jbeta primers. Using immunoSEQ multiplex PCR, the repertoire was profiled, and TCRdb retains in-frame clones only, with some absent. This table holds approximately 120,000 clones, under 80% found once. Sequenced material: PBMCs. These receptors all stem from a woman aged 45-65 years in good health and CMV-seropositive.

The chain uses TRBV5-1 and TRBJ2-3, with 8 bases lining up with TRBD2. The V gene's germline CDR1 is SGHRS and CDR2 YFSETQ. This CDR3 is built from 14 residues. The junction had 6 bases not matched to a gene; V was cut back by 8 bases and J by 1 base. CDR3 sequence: CASTSGGGTDTQYF. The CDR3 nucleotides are TGCGCCAGTACCAGCGGGGGTGGCACAGATACGCAGTATTTT.

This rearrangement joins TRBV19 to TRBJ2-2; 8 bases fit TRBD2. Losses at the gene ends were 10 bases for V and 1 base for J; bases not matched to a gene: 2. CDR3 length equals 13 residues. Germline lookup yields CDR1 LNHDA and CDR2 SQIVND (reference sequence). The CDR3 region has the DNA TGTGCCACGACTAGCGTGAACACCGGGGAGCTGTTTTTT. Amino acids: CATTSVNTGELFF.

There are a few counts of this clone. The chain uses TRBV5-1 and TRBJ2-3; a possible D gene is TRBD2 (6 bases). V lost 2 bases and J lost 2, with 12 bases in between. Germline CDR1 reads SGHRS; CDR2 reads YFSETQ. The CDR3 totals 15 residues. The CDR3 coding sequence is TGCGCCAGCAGCTTCGGTACGGGACTCACAGATACGCAGTATTTT. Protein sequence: CASSFGTGLTDTQYF.

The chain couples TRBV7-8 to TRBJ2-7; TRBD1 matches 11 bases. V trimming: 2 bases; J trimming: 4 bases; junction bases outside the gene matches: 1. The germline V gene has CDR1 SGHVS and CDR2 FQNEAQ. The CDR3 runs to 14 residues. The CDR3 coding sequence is TGTGCCAGCAGCTTATGGGACAGGGGGTACGAGCAGTACTTC. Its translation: CASSLWDRGYEQYF. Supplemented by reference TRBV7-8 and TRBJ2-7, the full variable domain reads GAGVSQSPRYKVAKRGQDVALRCDPISGHVSLFWYQQALGQGPEFLTYFQNEAQLDKSGLPSDRFFAERPEGSVSTLKIQRTQQEDSAVYLCASSLWDRGYEQYFGPGTRLTVT.